A single sample gave rise to the 26 T cell receptor beta chains below, sequenced in a study of early T cells in non-severe SARS-CoV-2 infection. TCRdb recomputed calls from the 5' RACE reads with MiXCR, one row per CDR3 protein. The repertoire has about 60,000 distinct CDR3 sequences, roughly 12% of them found once; the top ten carry about 5%. The source material was whole blood. The receptor set was obtained from an adult who was a healthcare worker with PCR-confirmed SARS-CoV-2 infection or an uninfected control (not recorded which).

In its sample, this clonotype was seen a few times. The chain couples TRBV5-1 to TRBJ2-1; 9 bases are a match to TRBD2. The CDR3 has 16 amino acids. The germline gives CDR1 SGHRS, CDR2 YFSETQ. Trimming removed 4 bases from V and 8 bases from J; junction bases left unmatched: 13. CDR3 residues: CASSPRGSGRLDEQFF. The CDR3, as DNA: TGCGCCAGCAGCCCCCGGGGTAGCGGGAGACTTGATGAGCAGTTCTTC. Full variable domain (remainder filled in from reference TRBV5-1 and TRBJ2-1): KAGVTQTPRYLIKTRGQQVTLSCSPISGHRSVSWYQQTPGQGLQFLFEYFSETQRNKGNFPGRFSGRQFSNSRSEMNVSTLELGDSALYLCASSPRGSGRLDEQFFGPGTRLTVL.

This clonotype was seen at least ten times. V usage is TRBV7-2 and J usage is TRBJ2-7, with D uncertain. Trimming left V 0 bases short and J 2 bases short, with 8 bases between. Per germline, CDR1 SGHTA and CDR2 FQGNSA. The CDR3 sequence is 14 residues long. CDR3 nucleotides: TGTGCCAGCAGCTTAGCCGGCACTACCTACGAGCAGTACTTC. This gives the protein CASSLAGTTYEQYF.

This clonotype has just a few counts. The chain links TRBV20-1 to TRBJ2-1; perhaps D is TRBD1 or TRBD2 (6 bases each). Per germline, CDR1 DFQATT and CDR2 SNEGSKA (reference sequence). Trimming cost V 0 bases and J 10 bases, with 25 bases left between them. This CDR3 has 17 amino acids. The CDR3 loop reads CSARDLVGGGTRSEQFF. CDR3 nucleotides: TGCAGTGCTAGAGATCTTGTCGGCGGCGGGACAAGGAGCGAGCAGTTCTTC.

Details on this clonotype: This could be a read error, since a much larger clone is one nucleotide away. The chain is built from TRBV2 and TRBJ1-1; the D is unclear. Trimming cost V 2 bases and J 8 bases, with 6 bases left between them. Germline CDR1 reads SNHLY; CDR2 reads FYNNEI. This CDR3 contains 11 residues. The DNA for the CDR3 is TGTGCCAGCAGTGAAACCGGGGAAGCTTTCTTT. This codes for CASSETGEAFF.

This clonotype was recorded at least ten times. The chain couples TRBV20-1 to TRBJ1-4, with no clear D. The CDR3 contains 11 residues. Germline assignment: CDR1 DFQATT and CDR2 SNEGSKA (reference sequence). With 6 bases removed from V and 8 bases from J, the gap between germline ends came to 10 bases. In DNA form, the CDR3 reads TGCAGTGCCCCACTCCGCGAAAAACTGTTTTTT. Translation gives CSAPLREKLFF.

There are many counts of this clonotype. The chain links TRBV7-2 to TRBJ2-7; no clear D gene. The CDR3 loop spans 16 amino acids. The V end was cut by 3 bases, the J end by 1 base, with 16 bases between. Germline loops: CDR1 SGHTA, CDR2 FQGNSA. CDR3 DNA: TGTGCCAGCAGCTTGGTTTGGGTCAGTGGGTCCTACGAGCAGTACTTC. Encoded protein: CASSLVWVSGSYEQYF. The full variable domain, its missing parts supplied by reference TRBV7-2 and TRBJ2-7, is GAGVSQSPSNKVTEKGKDVELRCDPISGHTALYWYRQSLGQGLEFLIYFQGNSAPDKSGLPSDRFSAERTGGSVSTLTIQRTQQEDSAVYLCASSLVWVSGSYEQYFGPGTRLTVT.

This clonotype showed up just a few times. The gene calls are TRBV7-9 and TRBJ2-1; D is uncertain. The germline V gene has CDR1 SEHNR and CDR2 FQNEAQ (reference sequence). The V end lost 2 bases, the J end lost 5 bases, and 7 bases lay between the germline ends. The CDR3 consists of 13 residues. The CDR3 DNA reads TGTGCCAGCAGCTTATTGGCTGACAATGAGCAGTTCTTC. It translates to CASSLLADNEQFF.

The chain is built from TRBV27 and TRBJ1-5; 9 bases are a match to TRBD1. The CDR3 contains 17 residues. Germline V gene lookup returns CDR1 MNHEY and CDR2 SMNVEV (reference sequence). J gave up 4 bases and V 1 base, and 8 bases lay outside the gene matches. This chain's CDR3 is CASSLYSWTGANQPQHF. The CDR3 region has the DNA TGTGCCAGCAGTTTATACTCTTGGACAGGGGCTAATCAGCCCCAGCATTTT.

The rearrangement links TRBV7-6 to TRBJ1-6; D unclear. The germline gives CDR1 SGHVS, CDR2 FNYEAQ. The CDR3 is 13 amino acids. V was pared by 4 bases and J by 8 bases, with 9 bases between. The DNA of the CDR3 is TGTGCCAGCAGCTCCCCCTCGGATTCACCCCTCCACTTT. Its protein product is CASSSPSDSPLHF.

A few counts support this clonotype. The chain combines TRBV2 with TRBJ1-2; 9 positions agree with TRBD1. J lost 5 bases, V lost 10 bases, and 8 bases had no gene match. CDR1 and CDR2 from the germline V gene are SNHLY and FYNNEI. The CDR3 is 13 amino acids. CDR3 residues: CAIPTGGIYGYTF. In nucleotides, the CDR3 is TGTGCCATCCCGACAGGGGGGATTTATGGCTACACCTTC.

This clonotype appeared many times. CDR3 residues: CSVALLARYNEQFF. The DNA for the CDR3 is TGCAGCGTTGCGTTATTAGCGAGATACAATGAGCAGTTCTTC. This chain links TRBV29-1 with TRBJ2-1, with D perhaps matching TRBD2 (5 bases). The CDR3 length is 14 residues. Germline V gene sequence: CDR1 SQVTM, CDR2 ANQGSEA. The V gene lost 4 bases and the J gene lost 4 bases, with 14 bases spanning the gap.

The table lists this clonotype with a few counts. The V call is TRBV7-6, the J call TRBJ2-1; the match to TRBD1 covers 11 bases. Trimming at V came to 5 bases and at J to 7 bases, leaving 4 bases not matched to a gene. CDR1 is SGHVS, CDR2 FNYEAQ, per germline. CDR3 length: 14 amino acids. The CDR3, as DNA: TGTGCCAGCAGCGCGGGACAGGGGGGGAATGAGCAGTTCTTC. Amino acid sequence: CASSAGQGGNEQFF.

This clonotype was found once. A much larger clone is a single base away; this may be a read error. The rearrangement links TRBV20-1 to TRBJ2-4, with 9 bases fitting TRBD2. This CDR3 contains 17 residues. J lost 3 bases, V lost 6 bases, and 15 bases had no gene match. Germline V gene lookup returns CDR1 DFQATT and CDR2 SNEGSKA (reference sequence). The CDR3 sequence: CSAQPAGGPGDKNIQYF. In DNA, the CDR3 is TGCAGTGCCCAACCGGCGGGGGGGCCTGGGGACAAAAACATTCAGTACTTC.

This chain links TRBV29-1 with TRBJ1-1; D gene uncertain. CDR1 and CDR2 from the germline V gene are SQVTM and ANQGSEA. The CDR3 is made up of 12 amino acids. V was pared by 4 bases and J by 1 base, with 7 bases between. The CDR3, as DNA: TGCAGCGTTGTGCCTACGAACACTGAAGCTTTCTTT. This encodes CSVVPTNTEAFF.

This clonotype was counted a few times. The CDR3 loop reads CASSTGVGLDTEAFF. CDR3 sequence (DNA): TGCGCCAGCAGCACAGGGGTCGGGCTGGACACTGAAGCTTTCTTT. The rearrangement links TRBV5-1 to TRBJ1-1; 7 bases match TRBD1. V dropped 4 bases and J dropped 3; count of bases not matched to a gene: 9. The CDR3 has 15 amino acids. CDR1 and CDR2 (germline): SGHRS, YFSETQ.

This clonotype was found a few times. The chain recombines TRBV7-2 with TRBJ2-5; 8 nucleotides align to TRBD2. Germline lookup yields CDR1 SGHTA and CDR2 FQGNSA. J lost 7 bases, V lost 6 bases, and 7 bases had no gene match. CDR3 size: 13 residues. CDR3 sequence reads: CASSLRGGVTQYF. CDR3 coding DNA: TGTGCCAGCAGTTTACGGGGGGGCGTGACCCAGTACTTC. Supplemented by reference TRBV7-2 and TRBJ2-5, the full variable domain reads GAGVSQSPSNKVTEKGKDVELRCDPISGHTALYWYRQSLGQGLEFLIYFQGNSAPDKSGLPSDRFSAERTGGSVSTLTIQRTQQEDSAVYLCASSLRGGVTQYFGPGTRLLVL.

The rearrangement uses TRBV2 and TRBJ2-7; 7 bases match TRBD1. Per the germline V gene, CDR1 is SNHLY and CDR2 is FYNNEI. The junction had 4 bases not matched to a gene; V was cut back by 3 bases and J by 11 bases. The CDR3 is 11 residues long. The CDR3 DNA reads as TGTGCCAGCAGTGAGGACAGGACCAAGTACTTC. Translated, it gives CASSEDRTKYF.

This chain connects TRBV6-2 or TRBV6-3 to TRBJ2-3; 10 bases line up with TRBD2. This CDR3 contains 15 residues. CDR1 and CDR2 (germline): MNHEY, SVGEGT. V trimming: 6 bases; J trimming: 5 bases; junction bases outside the gene matches: 8. CDR3 nucleotide sequence: TGTGCCAGCAGATTTAGCGGGGGGACGCAAGATACGCAGTATTTT. Translated, it gives CASRFSGGTQDTQYF.

This clonotype has a count of ten or more. This chain uses TRBV4-3 with TRBJ2-1; 7 positions match TRBD2. Germline lookup yields CDR1 LGHNA and CDR2 YSLEER. The V segment lost 1 base and the J segment 4 bases; nucleotides outside the gene matches: 7. This CDR3 has 16 amino acids. CDR3 sequence: CASSQGRRGSYNEQFF. The CDR3 DNA reads as TGCGCCAGCAGCCAAGGGAGGCGGGGGAGTTACAATGAGCAGTTCTTC.

The J gene is TRBJ2-7, the V gene TRBV4-1; either TRBD1 or TRBD2 may supply D (6 bases each). V gave up 3 bases and J gave up 2 bases, with 14 bases separating them. CDR3 length equals 15 residues. CDR1 is MGHRA and CDR2 is YSYEKL in the germline V gene. CDR3: CASSQEGGQAYEQYF. Here the CDR3 DNA reads TGCGCCAGCAGCCAGGAGGGGGGCCAGGCCTACGAGCAGTACTTC.

This clonotype was detected a few times. CDR3 sequence (DNA): TGTGCCAGTAAATTGAGGGGGCGGGATACGCAGTATTTT. It codes for CASKLRGRDTQYF. The genes are TRBV19 and TRBJ2-3; 7 nucleotides match TRBD1. The germline CDR1 and CDR2 sequences are LNHDA and SQIVND (reference sequence). CDR3 length: 13 amino acids. J lost 6 bases, V lost 7 bases, and 7 bases had no gene match.

This clonotype was seen at least ten times. CDR3 protein: CASGLMRDSPLHF. For the CDR3, the DNA is TGTGCTAGTGGTTTGATGAGGGATTCACCCCTCCACTTT. The chain has TRBV12-5 and TRBJ1-6; D unclear. Per the germline V gene, CDR1 is LGHNT and CDR2 is FRNRAP. V gave up 2 bases and J gave up 8 bases, with 7 bases separating them. The CDR3 is 13 amino acids.

The chain couples TRBV10-3 to TRBJ2-7; D ambiguous. With 4 bases removed from V and 6 bases from J, the gap between germline ends came to 13 bases. The CDR3 length is 13 residues. Germline-derived CDR1 and CDR2 are ENHRY and SYGVKD. DNA for the CDR3: TGTGCCATCAGTGCCAACATGGTTGGCGAGCAGTACTTC. Its protein product is CAISANMVGEQYF.

This clonotype was counted a few times. V usage is TRBV5-5 and J usage is TRBJ2-5; D remains ambiguous. The CDR3 has 13 amino acids. Trimming removed 2 bases from V and 3 bases from J, with 8 bases in between. Looked up from germline, CDR1 is SGHKS and CDR2 is YYEKEE (reference sequence). CDR3 nucleotides: TGTGCCAGCAGCTTCGGCCCCGAAGAGACCCAGTACTTC. Protein product: CASSFGPEETQYF.

J is TRBJ2-3 and V is TRBV12-3 or TRBV12-4; D may be TRBD1 (6 bases). The V gene lost 2 bases and the J gene lost 4 bases, with 13 bases spanning the gap. This CDR3 is built from 15 residues. In DNA, the CDR3 is TGTGCCAGCAGTTTAACAGGGTCCAGCCCAGATACGCAGTATTTT. Protein sequence: CASSLTGSSPDTQYF.

This clonotype was detected many times. The J gene is TRBJ1-1, the V gene TRBV3-1; 9 bases align to TRBD1. V shed 7 bases and J 3 bases; nucleotides not matched to a gene: 6. CDR3 length: 14 amino acids. Germline V gene sequence: CDR1 LGHDT, CDR2 YNNKEL (reference sequence). Here the CDR3 DNA reads TGTGCCAGCACCCGACAGGGGGTCGACACTGAAGCTTTCTTT. This codes for CASTRQGVDTEAFF.